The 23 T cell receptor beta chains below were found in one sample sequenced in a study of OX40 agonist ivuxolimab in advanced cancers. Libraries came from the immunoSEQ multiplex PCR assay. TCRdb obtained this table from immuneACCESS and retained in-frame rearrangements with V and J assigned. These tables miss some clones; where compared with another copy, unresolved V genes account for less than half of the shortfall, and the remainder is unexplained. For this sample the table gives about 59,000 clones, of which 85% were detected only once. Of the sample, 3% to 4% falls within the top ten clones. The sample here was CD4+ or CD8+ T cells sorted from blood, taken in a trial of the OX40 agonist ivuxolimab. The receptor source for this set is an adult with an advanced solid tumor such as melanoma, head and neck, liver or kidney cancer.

The CDR3 nucleotides are TGCGCCAGCAGCTTGGCCCCCACCCAGGGGGGGCTGGAGACCCAGTACTTC. Amino acid sequence: CASSLAPTQGGLETQYF. The chain combines TRBV5-1 with TRBJ2-5, with D possibly called TRBD1 or TRBD2 (7 bases each). The CDR3 is 17 residues long. Germline lookup yields CDR1 SGHRS and CDR2 YFSETQ. Between the trimmed V and J ends, which lost 0 bases and 5 bases, there was a span of 20 bases.

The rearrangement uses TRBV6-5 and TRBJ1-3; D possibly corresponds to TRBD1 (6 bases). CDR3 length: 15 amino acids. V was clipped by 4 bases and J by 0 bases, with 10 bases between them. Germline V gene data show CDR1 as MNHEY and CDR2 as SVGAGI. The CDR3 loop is CASSSEGVSGNTIYF. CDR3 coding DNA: TGTGCCAGCAGTTCTGAGGGGGTCTCTGGAAACACCATATATTTT.

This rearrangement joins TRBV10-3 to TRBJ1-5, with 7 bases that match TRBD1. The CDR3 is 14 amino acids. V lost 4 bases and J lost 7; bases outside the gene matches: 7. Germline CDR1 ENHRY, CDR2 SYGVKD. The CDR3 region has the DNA TGTGCCATCAGTGCCGACAGGGCGAAACAGCCCCAGCATTTT. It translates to CAISADRAKQPQHF.

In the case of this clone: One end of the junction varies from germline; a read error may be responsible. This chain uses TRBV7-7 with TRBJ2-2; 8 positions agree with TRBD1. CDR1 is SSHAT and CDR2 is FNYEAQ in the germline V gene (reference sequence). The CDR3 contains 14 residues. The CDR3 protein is CASSLTGDTGELFF. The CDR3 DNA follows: TGTGCTAGCAGTTTGACAGGGGACACCGGGGAGCTGTTTTTT.

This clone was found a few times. The chain's CDR3 is CASSLQDTGELFF. The CDR3 region has the DNA TGTGCCAGCAGCTTGCAGGACACCGGGGAGCTGTTTTTT. The chain employs TRBV7-9 and TRBJ2-2, with D hard to call. The ends were cut back, 3 bases at V and 3 bases at J, with 5 bases in the middle. The CDR3 consists of 13 residues. CDR1 is SEHNR and CDR2 is FQNEAQ in the germline V gene (reference sequence).

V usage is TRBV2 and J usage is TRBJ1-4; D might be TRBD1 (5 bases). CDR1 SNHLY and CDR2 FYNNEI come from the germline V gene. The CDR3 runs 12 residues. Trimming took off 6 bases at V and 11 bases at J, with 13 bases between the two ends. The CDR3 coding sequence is TGTGCCAGCAGACCCGGGGGGTTCAAACTGTTTTTT. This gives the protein CASRPGGFKLFF. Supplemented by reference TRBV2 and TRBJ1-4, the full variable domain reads EPEVTQTPSHQVTQMGQEVILRCVPISNHLYFYWYRQILGQKVEFLVSFYNNEISEKSEIFDDQFSVERPDGSNFTLKIRSTKLEDSAMYFCASRPGGFKLFFGSGTQLSVL.

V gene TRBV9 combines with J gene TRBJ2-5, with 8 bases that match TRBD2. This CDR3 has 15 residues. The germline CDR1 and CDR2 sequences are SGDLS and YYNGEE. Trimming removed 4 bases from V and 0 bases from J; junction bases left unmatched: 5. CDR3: CASSPTSANQETQYF. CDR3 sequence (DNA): TGTGCCAGCAGCCCGACTAGCGCGAACCAAGAGACCCAGTACTTC.

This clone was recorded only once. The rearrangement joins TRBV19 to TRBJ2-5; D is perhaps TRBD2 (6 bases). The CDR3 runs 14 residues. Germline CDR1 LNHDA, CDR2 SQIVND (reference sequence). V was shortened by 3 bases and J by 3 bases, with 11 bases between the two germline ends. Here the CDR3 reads CASSIGGVEETQYF. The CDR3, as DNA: TGTGCCAGTAGTATCGGAGGGGTAGAAGAGACCCAGTACTTC.

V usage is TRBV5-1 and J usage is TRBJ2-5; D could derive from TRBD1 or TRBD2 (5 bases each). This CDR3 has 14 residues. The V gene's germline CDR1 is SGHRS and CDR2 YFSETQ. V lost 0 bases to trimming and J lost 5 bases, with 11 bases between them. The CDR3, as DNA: TGCGCCAGCAGCTTGGCGGGATCAGGGGAGACCCAGTACTTC. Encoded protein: CASSLAGSGETQYF.

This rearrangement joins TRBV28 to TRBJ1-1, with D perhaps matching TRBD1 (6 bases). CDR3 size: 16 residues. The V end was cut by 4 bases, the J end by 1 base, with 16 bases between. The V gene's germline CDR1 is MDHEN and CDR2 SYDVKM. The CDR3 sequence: CASSSDRFRQNTEAFF. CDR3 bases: TGTGCCAGCAGTTCGGACAGATTCCGCCAGAACACTGAAGCTTTCTTT.

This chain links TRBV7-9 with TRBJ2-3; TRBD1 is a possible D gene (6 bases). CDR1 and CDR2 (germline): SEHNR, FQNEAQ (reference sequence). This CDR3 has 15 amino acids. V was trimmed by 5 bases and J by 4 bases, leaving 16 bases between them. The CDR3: CASSLQGPSADTQYF. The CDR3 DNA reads TGTGCCAGCAGCCTCCAGGGGCCCAGCGCAGATACGCAGTATTTT.

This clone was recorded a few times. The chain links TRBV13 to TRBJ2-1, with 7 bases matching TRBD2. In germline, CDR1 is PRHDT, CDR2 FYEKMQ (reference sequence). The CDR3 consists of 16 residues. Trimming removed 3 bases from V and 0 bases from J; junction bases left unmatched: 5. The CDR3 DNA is TGTGCCAGCAGCTTGGGGACTACGAGCTCCTACAATGAGCAGTTCTTC. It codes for CASSLGTTSSYNEQFF.

The CDR3 here is CASSARQGTGKEQFF. The CDR3 bases are TGTGCCAGCAGCGCCCGACAGGGGACGGGAAAGGAGCAGTTCTTC. The chain recombines TRBV11-2 with TRBJ2-1; 8 positions match TRBD1. The CDR3 length is 15 residues. Germline V lookup: CDR1 SGHAT, CDR2 FQNNGV. After removal of 5 bases from V and 10 bases from J, the junction contained 13 bases not matched to a gene.

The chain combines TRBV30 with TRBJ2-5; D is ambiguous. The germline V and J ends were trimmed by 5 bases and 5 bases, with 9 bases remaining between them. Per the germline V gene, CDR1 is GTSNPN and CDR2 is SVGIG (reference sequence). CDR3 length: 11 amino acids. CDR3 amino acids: CAWGEGETQYF. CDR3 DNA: TGTGCCTGGGGGGAAGGGGAGACCCAGTACTTC. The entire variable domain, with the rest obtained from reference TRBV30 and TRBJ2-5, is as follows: SQTIHQWPATLVQPVGSPLSLECTVEGTSNPNLYWYRQAAGRGLQLLFYSVGIGQISSEVPQNLSASRPQDRQFILSSKKLLLSDSGFYLCAWGEGETQYFGPGTRLLVL.

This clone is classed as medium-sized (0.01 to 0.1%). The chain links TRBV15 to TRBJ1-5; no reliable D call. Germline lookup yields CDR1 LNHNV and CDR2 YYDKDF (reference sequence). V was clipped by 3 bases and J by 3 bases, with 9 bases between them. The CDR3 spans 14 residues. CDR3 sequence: CATSSEGVNQPQHF. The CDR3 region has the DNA TGTGCCACCAGCAGTGAGGGTGTCAATCAGCCCCAGCATTTT.

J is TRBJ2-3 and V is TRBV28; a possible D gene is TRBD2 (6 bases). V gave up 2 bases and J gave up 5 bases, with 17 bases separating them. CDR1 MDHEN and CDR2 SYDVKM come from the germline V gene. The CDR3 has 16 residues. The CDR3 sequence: CASSLRGGPGGDTQYF. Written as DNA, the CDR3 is TGTGCCAGCAGTTTACGGGGCGGTCCCGGGGGAGATACGCAGTATTTT.

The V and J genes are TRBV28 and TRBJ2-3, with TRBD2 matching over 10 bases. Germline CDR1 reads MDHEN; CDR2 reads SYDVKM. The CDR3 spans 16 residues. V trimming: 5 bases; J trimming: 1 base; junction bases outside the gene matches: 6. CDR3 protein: CASSLIAGGGTDTQYF. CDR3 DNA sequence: TGTGCCAGCAGTCTGATAGCGGGAGGAGGCACAGATACGCAGTATTTT.

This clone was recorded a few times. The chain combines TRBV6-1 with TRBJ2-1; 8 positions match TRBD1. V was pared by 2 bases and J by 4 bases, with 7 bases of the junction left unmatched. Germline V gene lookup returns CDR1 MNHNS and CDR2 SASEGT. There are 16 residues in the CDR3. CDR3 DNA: TGTGCCAGCAGTGAATCGAGGGGGACAGGATACAATGAGCAGTTCTTC. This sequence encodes CASSESRGTGYNEQFF.

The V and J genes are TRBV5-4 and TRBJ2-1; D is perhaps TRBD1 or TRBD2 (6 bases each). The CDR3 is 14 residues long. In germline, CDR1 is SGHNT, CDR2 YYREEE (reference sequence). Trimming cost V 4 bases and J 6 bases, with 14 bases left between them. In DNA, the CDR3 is TGTGCCAGCAGCCCGAGGGGGGTCTTCAATGAGCAGTTCTTC. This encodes CASSPRGVFNEQFF.

CDR3 coding DNA: TGTGCCAGCAGTGGGCCAGGGGCGGCTCAGCCCCAGCATTTT. The encoded protein is CASSGPGAAQPQHF. The chain is built from TRBV25-1 and TRBJ1-5; tentative D call: TRBD1 (6 bases). Between the trimmed V and J ends, which lost 4 bases and 6 bases, there was a span of 13 bases. Germline V gene data show CDR1 as MGHDK and CDR2 as SYGVNS. This CDR3 has 14 amino acids. The whole variable domain, remainder taken from reference TRBV25-1 and TRBJ1-5, is EADIYQTPRYLVIGTGKKITLECSQTMGHDKMYWYQQDPGMELHLIHYSYGVNSTEKGDLSSESTVSRIRTEHFPLTLESARPSHTSQYLCASSGPGAAQPQHFGDGTRLSIL.

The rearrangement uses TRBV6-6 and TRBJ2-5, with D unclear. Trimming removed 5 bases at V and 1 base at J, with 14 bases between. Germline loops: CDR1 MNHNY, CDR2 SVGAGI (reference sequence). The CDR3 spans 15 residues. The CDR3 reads CASSKAYMGQETQYF. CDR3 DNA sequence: TGTGCCAGCAGTAAAGCTTATATGGGCCAAGAGACCCAGTACTTC.

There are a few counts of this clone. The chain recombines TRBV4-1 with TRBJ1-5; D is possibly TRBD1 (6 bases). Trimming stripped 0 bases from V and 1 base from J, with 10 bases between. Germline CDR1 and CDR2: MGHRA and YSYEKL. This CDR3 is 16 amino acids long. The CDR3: CASSQDQGQSNQPQHF. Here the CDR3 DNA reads TGCGCCAGCAGCCAAGATCAGGGGCAGAGCAATCAGCCCCAGCATTTT.

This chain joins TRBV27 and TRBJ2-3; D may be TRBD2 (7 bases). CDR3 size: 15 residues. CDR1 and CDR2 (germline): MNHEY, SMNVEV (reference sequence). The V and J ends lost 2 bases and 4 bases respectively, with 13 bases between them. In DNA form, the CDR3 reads TGTGCCAGCAGTTTACGGGCGGGGGCTTCAGATACGCAGTATTTT. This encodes CASSLRAGASDTQYF.